The 3 T cell receptor beta chains reported below all come from one sample, sequenced in a study of T cell responses to AZD1222 COVID-19 vaccine. Generated by immunoSEQ multiplex PCR, the TCRdb table keeps only in-frame clones and is missing some. The sample lists over 150,000 clones; 85% to 90% were seen once. Sequenced material: peripheral blood, taken on day 0 of AZD1222 vaccination. The receptors come from an adult in good health.

The chain has TRBV14 and TRBJ1-3; weak D call: TRBD1 (6 bases). The germline V and J ends were trimmed by 8 bases and 0 bases, with 17 bases remaining between them. Germline CDR1 is SGHDN and CDR2 is FVKESK. There are 16 residues in the CDR3. CDR3 DNA sequence: TGTGCCAGCGTGGAGTGGGGGCCGAGCTCTGGAAACACCATATATTTT. As protein: CASVEWGPSSGNTIYF.

The CDR3 DNA reads as TGTGCCAGTAGTATGGCAGGGTCGGGGCGGGAGCAGTACTTC. The encoded protein is CASSMAGSGREQYF. This chain uses TRBV19 with TRBJ2-7; the D gene could be TRBD1 or TRBD2 (5 bases each). The V end was cut by 3 bases, the J end by 7 bases, with 16 bases between. Germline V lookup: CDR1 LNHDA, CDR2 SQIVND (reference sequence). CDR3 size: 14 residues.

The rearrangement uses TRBV6-4 and TRBJ1-6; D is possibly TRBD1 (6 bases). Looked up from germline, CDR1 is MRHNA and CDR2 is SNTAGT. Trimming removed 5 bases at V and 0 bases at J, with 17 bases between. The CDR3 has 18 residues. DNA of the CDR3: TGTGCCAGCAGTAGGACAGCGAGAAGTAGCTCCTATAATTCACCCCTCCACTTT. Residues: CASSRTARSSSYNSPLHF.